A selection of T cell receptor beta chains follows, all from one sample in a study of cytomegalovirus exposure and HLA in healthy donors. TCRdb's table, derived via immunoSEQ multiplex PCR, lists solely in-frame clones and lacks some. The repertoire has roughly 150,000 clones, roughly 90% of them found once; the top ten carry about 0.65%. Sequences were obtained from PBMCs. The receptors originated from a man younger than 35 in good health and CMV-seronegative. Each CDR3 is given with its conserved first and last residue. The D gene is left open where the match is weak. Rows may omit the clone size; those that give it use once, few, many or a size class.

NA	TRBV7-2	NA	TRBJ2-3	TGTGCCAGCAGCTTACTAGCTAGGGCTACAGATACGCAGTATTTT	CASSLLARATDTQYF
NA	TRBV19	TRBD1	TRBJ1-2	TGTGCCAGTAGACCGGGACAGCTCTATGGCTACACCTTC	CASRPGQLYGYTF
NA	TRBV27	NA	TRBJ2-1	TGTGCCAGCAGTTTTGGGGGCACCACAATATTCGAGCAGTTCTTC	CASSFGGTTIFEQFF
NA	TRBV5-6	TRBD1	TRBJ2-7	TGTGCCAGCAGCTACGGACAGGGCTACGAGCAGTACTTC	CASSYGQGYEQYF
once	TRBV6-5	NA	TRBJ1-2	TGTGCCAGCAGTACCGGGGGACTCTTCTATGGCTACACCTTC	CASSTGGLFYGYTF
NA	TRBV15	NA	TRBJ2-4	TGTGCCACCAGCAGAGTAGCTAGACCGACTGCCAAAAACATTCAGTACTTC	CATSRVARPTAKNIQYF
NA	TRBV6-5	TRBD1	TRBJ2-7	TGTGCCAGCAGTCGAACGGGACAGGACTCCTACGAGCAGTACTTC	CASSRTGQDSYEQYF
NA	TRBV2	TRBD2	TRBJ2-1	TGTGCCAGCGGTGCCGGCGGGGGGGCAGGGAATGAGCAGTTCTTC	CASGAGGGAGNEQFF
NA	TRBV30	NA	TRBJ1-5	TGTGCCTGGAGTGTAGGGGCGGGCAATCAGCCCCAGCATTTT	CAWSVGAGNQPQHF
NA	TRBV5-1	NA	TRBJ2-2	TGCGCCAGCAGCACCGCCGTAGATCCTGCTACCGGGGAGCTGTTTTTT	CASSTAVDPATGELFF